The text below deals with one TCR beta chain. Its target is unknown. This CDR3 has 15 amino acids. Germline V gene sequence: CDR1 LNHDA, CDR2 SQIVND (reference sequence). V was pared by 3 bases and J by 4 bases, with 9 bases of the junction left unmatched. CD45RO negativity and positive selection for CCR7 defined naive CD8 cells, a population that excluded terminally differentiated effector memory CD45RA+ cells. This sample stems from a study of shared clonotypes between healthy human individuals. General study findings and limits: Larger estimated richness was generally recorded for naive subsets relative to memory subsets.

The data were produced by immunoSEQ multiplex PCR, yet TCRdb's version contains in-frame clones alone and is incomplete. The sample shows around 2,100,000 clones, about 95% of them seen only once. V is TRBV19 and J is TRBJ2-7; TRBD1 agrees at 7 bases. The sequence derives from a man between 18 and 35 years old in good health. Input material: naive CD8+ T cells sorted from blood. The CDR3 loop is CASSIDGTAVYEQYF. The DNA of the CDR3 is TGTGCCAGTAGTATCGACGGGACAGCTGTATACGAGCAGTACTTC.